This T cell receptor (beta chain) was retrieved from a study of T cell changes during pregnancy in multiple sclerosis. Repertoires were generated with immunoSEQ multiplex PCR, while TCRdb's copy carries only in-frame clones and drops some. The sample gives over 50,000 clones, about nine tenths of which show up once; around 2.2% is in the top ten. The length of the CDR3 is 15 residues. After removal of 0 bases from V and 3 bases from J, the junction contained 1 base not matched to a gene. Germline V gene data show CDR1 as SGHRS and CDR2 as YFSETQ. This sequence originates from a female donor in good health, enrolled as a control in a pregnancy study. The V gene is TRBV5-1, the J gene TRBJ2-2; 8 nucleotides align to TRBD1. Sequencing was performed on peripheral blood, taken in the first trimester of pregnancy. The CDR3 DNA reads TGCGCCAGCAGCTTGGGGGACAGGCACACCGGGGAGCTGTTTTTT. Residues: CASSLGDRHTGELFF.